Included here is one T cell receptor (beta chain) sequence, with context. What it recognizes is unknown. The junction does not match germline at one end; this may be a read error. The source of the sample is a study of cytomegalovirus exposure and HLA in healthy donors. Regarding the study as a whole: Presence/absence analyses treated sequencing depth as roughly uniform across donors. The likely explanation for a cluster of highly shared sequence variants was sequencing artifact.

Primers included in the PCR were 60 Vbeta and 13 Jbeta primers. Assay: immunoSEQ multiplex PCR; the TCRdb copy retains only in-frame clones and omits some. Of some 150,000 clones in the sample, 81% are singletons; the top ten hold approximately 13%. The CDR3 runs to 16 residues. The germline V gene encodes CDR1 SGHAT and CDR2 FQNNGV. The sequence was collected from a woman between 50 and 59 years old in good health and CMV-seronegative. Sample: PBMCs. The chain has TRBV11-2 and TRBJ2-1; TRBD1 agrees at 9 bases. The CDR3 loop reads CASNLNRDRAYNEQFF. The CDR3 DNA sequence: TGTGCCAGCAACTTAAACCGGGACAGGGCCTACAATGAGCAGTTCTTC.